The source of this T cell receptor beta chain is a study of somatic mutations in cytotoxic T cells in rheumatoid arthritis. Broader study findings: A rise in CD8+ clonality with age was seen in rheumatoid arthritis patients but not in healthy controls.

Notes on this clone: Its antigen is currently unknown.

Original methodology: Matches to published virus-specific TCRB sequences were rare among patient CD8+ clones larger than 1%. Libraries were prepared by immunoSEQ multiplex PCR; TCRdb keeps only in-frame clonotypes and omits some of them. Clonal size and the V and J genes are those of that table, whereas D and trimming came from the DNA. The sample includes more than 15,000 clones, approximately 80% of them seen just once. CDR1 MRHNA and CDR2 SNTAGT come from the germline V gene. V shed 3 bases and J 1 base; nucleotides not matched to a gene: 9. The CDR3 consists of 18 residues. The chain recombines TRBV6-4 with TRBJ1-5, with TRBD1 matching over 10 bases. The sequenced sample consisted of CD8+ T cells sorted from blood. This receptor was obtained from an adult with rheumatoid arthritis. The CDR3 loop is CASSDRRDRGGSNQPQHF. DNA for the CDR3: TGTGCCAGCAGTGATCGTAGGGACAGGGGAGGAAGCAATCAGCCCCAGCATTTT.